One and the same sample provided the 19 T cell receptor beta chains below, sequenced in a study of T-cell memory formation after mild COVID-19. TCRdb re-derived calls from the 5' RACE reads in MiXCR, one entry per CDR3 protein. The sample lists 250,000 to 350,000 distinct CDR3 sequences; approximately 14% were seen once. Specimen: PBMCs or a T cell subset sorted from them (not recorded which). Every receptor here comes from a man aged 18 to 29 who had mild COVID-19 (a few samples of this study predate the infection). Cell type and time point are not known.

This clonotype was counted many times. CDR3 nucleotide sequence: TGTGCCATCAGTGAGAGGCCTAGCGGATCTAGCACAGATACGCAGTATTTT. Encoded protein: CAISERPSGSSTDTQYF. The chain carries TRBV10-3 and TRBJ2-3; 7 positions agree with TRBD2. V was clipped by 2 bases and J by 0 bases; unmatched bases: 8. CDR3 length equals 17 residues. Germline V gene lookup returns CDR1 ENHRY and CDR2 SYGVKD.

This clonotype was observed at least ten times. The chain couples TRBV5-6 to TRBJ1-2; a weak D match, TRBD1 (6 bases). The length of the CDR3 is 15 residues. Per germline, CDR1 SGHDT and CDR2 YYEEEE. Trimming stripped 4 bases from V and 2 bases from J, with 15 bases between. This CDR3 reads CASSPLTGANYGYTF. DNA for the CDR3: TGTGCCAGCAGCCCGTTGACAGGCGCGAACTATGGCTACACCTTC.

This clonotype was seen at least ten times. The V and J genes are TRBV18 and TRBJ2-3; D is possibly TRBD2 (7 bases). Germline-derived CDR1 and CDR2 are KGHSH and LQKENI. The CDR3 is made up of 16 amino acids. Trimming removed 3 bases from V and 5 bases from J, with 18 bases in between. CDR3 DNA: TGTGCCAGCTCACCGTCGGGGCGGGGGCCTCAAGATACGCAGTATTTT. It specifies CASSPSGRGPQDTQYF.

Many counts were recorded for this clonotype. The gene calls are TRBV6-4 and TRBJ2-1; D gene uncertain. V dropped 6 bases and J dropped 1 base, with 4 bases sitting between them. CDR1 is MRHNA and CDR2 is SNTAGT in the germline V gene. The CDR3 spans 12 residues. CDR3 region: CASSESYNEQFF. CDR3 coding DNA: TGTGCCAGCAGCGAGTCCTACAATGAGCAGTTCTTC.

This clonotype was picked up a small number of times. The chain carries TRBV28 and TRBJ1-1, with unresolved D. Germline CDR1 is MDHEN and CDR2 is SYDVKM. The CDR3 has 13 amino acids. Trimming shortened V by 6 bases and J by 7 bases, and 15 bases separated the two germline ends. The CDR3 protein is CASSLPRRVEAFF. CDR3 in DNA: TGTGCCAGCAGCCTTCCCCGCCGCGTTGAAGCTTTCTTT.

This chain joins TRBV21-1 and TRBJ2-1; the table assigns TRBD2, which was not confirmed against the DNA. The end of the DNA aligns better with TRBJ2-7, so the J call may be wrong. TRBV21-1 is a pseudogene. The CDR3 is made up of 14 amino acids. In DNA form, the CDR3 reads TGTGCCAGCAAAGCCAGGGGGCCCTCCTACGAGCAGTACTTC. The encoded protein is CASKARGPSYEQYF.

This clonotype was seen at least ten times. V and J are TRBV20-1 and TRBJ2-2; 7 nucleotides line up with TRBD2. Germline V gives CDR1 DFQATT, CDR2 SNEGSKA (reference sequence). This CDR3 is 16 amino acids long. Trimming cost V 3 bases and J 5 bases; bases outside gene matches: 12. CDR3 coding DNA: TGCAGTGCTAGGTCCTCGGGGAGGGTCGGTACCGGGGAGCTGTTTTTT. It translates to CSARSSGRVGTGELFF.

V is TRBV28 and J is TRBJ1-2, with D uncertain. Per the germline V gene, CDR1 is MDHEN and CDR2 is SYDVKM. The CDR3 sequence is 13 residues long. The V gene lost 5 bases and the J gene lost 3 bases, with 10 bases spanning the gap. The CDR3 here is CASSTTAYYGYTF. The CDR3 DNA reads TGTGCCAGCAGTACTACCGCCTACTATGGCTACACCTTC.

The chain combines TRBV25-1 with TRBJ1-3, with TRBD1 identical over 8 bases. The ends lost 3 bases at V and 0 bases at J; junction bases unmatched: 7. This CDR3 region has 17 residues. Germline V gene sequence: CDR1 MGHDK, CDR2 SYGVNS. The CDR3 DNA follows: TGTGCCAGCAGTGACCGGACAGGGTTAAACTCTGGAAACACCATATATTTT. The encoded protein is CASSDRTGLNSGNTIYF.

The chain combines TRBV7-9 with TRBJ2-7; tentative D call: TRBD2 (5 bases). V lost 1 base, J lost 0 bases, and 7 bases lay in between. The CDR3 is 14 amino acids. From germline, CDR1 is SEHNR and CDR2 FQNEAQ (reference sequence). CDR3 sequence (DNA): TGTGCCAGCAGCTTAGTGGGAGCCTCCTACGAGCAGTACTTC. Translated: CASSLVGASYEQYF.

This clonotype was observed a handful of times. The CDR3 loop reads CASSLTGGANQPQHF. The CDR3 bases are TGTGCCAGCAGTTTAACAGGGGGGGCAAATCAGCCCCAGCATTTT. J is TRBJ1-5 and V is TRBV12-3 or TRBV12-4; 8 bases fit TRBD1. The CDR3 runs to 15 residues. The V gene end was trimmed by 2 bases and the J gene end by 4 bases; junction bases not matched to a gene: 4.

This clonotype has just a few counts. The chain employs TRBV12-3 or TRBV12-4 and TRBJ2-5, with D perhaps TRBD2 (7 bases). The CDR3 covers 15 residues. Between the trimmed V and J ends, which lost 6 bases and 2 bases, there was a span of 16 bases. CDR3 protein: CASSRGWGGQETQYF. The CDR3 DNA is TGTGCCAGCAGCAGGGGTTGGGGGGGGCAAGAGACCCAGTACTTC.

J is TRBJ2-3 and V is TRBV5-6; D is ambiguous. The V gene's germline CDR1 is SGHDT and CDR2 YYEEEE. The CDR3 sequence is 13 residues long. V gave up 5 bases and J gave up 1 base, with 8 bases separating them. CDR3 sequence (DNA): TGTGCCAGCAGTACAGCCGGCACAGATACGCAGTATTTT. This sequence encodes CASSTAGTDTQYF.

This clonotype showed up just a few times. CDR3 residues: CASSGEGWRENTQYF. Here the CDR3 DNA reads TGCGCCAGCAGCGGAGAGGGTTGGAGGGAGAATACGCAGTATTTT. The V and J genes are TRBV4-1 and TRBJ2-3; weak D call: TRBD2 (6 bases). The V gene's germline CDR1 is MGHRA and CDR2 YSYEKL. V was shortened by 5 bases and J by 7 bases, with 19 bases between the two germline ends. CDR3 length equals 15 residues.

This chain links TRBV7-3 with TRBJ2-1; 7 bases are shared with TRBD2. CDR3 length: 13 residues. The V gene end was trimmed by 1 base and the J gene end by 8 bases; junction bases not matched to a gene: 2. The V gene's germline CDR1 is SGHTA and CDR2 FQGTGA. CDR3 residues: CASSLSAGDEQFF. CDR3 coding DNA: TGTGCCAGCAGCTTAAGTGCGGGGGATGAGCAGTTCTTC.

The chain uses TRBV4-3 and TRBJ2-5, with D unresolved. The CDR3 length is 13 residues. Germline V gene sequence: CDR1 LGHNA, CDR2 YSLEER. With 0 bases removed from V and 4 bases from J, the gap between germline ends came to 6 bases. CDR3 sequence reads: CASSQESAETQYF. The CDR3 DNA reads TGCGCCAGCAGCCAAGAAAGTGCAGAGACCCAGTACTTC.

Here the CDR3 DNA reads TGCGCCAGCAGCCAAGTCTCCGAAAAACTGTTTTTT. It encodes CASSQVSEKLFF. The chain recombines TRBV4-3 with TRBJ1-4, with no clear D. The V gene lost 1 base and the J gene lost 8 bases, with 5 bases spanning the gap. The V gene's germline CDR1 is LGHNA and CDR2 YSLEER. This CDR3 spans 12 amino acids.

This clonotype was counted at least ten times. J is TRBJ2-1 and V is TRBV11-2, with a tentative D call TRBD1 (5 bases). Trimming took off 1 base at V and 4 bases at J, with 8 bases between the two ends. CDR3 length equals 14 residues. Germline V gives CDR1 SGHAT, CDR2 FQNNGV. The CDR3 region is CASSLGQLYNEQFF. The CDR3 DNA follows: TGTGCCAGCAGCTTAGGACAGCTATACAATGAGCAGTTCTTC.

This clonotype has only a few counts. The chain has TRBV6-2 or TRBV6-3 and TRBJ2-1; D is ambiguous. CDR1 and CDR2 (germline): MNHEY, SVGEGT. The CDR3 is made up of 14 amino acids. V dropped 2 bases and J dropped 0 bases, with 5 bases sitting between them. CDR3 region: CASSYDGSYNEQFF. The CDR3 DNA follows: TGTGCCAGCAGTTACGACGGCTCCTACAATGAGCAGTTCTTC.